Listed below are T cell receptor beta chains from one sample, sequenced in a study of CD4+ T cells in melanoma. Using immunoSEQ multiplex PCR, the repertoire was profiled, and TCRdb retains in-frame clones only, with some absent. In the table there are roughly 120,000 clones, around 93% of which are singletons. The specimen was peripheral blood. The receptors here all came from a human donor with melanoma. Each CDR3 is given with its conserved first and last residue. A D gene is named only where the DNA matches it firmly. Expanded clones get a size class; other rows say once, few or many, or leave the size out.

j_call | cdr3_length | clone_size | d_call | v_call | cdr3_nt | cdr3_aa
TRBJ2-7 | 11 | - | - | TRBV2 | TGTGCCAGCAGTGTGGCCTACGAGCAGTACTTC | CASSVAYEQYF
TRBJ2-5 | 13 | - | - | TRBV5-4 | TGTGCCAGCAGCGGGGGATACCAAGAGACCCAGTACTTC | CASSGGYQETQYF
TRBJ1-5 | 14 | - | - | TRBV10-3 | TGTGCCATCAGTGAAAGATATAGCAATCAGCCCCAGCATTTT | CAISERYSNQPQHF
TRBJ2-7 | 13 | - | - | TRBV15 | TGTGCCACCAGGGGGACACTGACCCCCGAGCAGTACTTC | CATRGTLTPEQYF
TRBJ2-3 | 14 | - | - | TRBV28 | TGTGCCAGCAGTTTACCTAGCGTTTCAGATACGCAGTATTTT | CASSLPSVSDTQYF
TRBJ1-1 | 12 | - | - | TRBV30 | TGTGCCTGGAGATCAAATATTGGGGGGGCTTTCTTT | CAWRSNIGGAFF
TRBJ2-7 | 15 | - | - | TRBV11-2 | TGTGCCAGCAGCAGCCTTAGGGGTCGTAATTACGAGCAGTACTTC | CASSSLRGRNYEQYF
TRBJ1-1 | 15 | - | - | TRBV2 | TGTGCAAAGAAAGCAGGGAGGGTTGTGAACACTGAAGCTTTCTTT | CAKKAGRVVNTEAFF
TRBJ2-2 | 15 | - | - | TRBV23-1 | TGCGCCAGCAGTCAACGGCAGAACCACACCGGGGAGCTGTTTTTT | CASSQRQNHTGELFF
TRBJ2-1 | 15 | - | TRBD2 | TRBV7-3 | TGTGCCAGCAGCCAAGGGGCGGGGGGGTACAATGAGCAGTTCTTC | CASSQGAGGYNEQFF
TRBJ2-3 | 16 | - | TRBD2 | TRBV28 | TGTGCCAGCAGTCAGGTGCTAGCGGGAGTGGGGGATACGCAGTATTTT | CASSQVLAGVGDTQYF
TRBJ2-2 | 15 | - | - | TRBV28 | TGTGCCAGCAGTCCACGACAGTTCAACACCGGGGAGCTGTTTTTT | CASSPRQFNTGELFF
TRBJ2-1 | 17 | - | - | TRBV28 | TGTGCCAGCACCCCAAGGGGGGCGCTCTTTGGCGACAATGAGCAGTTCTTC | CASTPRGALFGDNEQFF
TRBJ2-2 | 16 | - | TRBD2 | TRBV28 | TGTGCCAGTACGACTAGCGGGGGCCGAGGCACCGGGGAGCTGTTTTTT | CASTTSGGRGTGELFF
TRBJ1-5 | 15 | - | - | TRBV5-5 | TGTGCCAGCAGCTTGTATCCAGGCGTAGATCAGCCCCAGCATTTT | CASSLYPGVDQPQHF
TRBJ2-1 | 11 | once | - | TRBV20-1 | TGCAGTGCCCCCCACTACAATGAGCAGTTCTTC | CSAPHYNEQFF
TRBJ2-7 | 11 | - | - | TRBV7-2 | TGTGCCAGCAGCTCCCAGGGGGAGCAGTACTTC | CASSSQGEQYF
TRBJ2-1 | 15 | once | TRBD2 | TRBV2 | TGTGCCAGCAGTTCCGGGACTAGCGGGGGCAATGAGCAGTTCTTC | CASSSGTSGGNEQFF
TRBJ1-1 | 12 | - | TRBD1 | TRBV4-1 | TGCGCCAGCAGCCGGTACAGGGGGCAAGCTTTCTTT | CASSRYRGQAFF
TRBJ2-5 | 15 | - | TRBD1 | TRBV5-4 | TGTGCCAGCAGCCGGGACAGGGGGCATTCGGAGACCCAGTACTTC | CASSRDRGHSETQYF
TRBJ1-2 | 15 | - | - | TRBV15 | TGTGCCACCAGCAGAGATCAGGCAGCCGCGAATGGCTACACCTTC | CATSRDQAAANGYTF